This T cell receptor beta chain was recovered during a study of cytomegalovirus exposure and HLA in healthy donors. The PCR made use of 60 Vbeta and 13 Jbeta primers. Sequencing was performed with immunoSEQ multiplex PCR; in TCRdb, only in-frame clones are kept and a portion is missing. The sample holds over 200,000 clones; 70% to 80% are singletons and the top ten take about 2.5%. Germline V gene lookup returns CDR1 GTSNPN and CDR2 SVGIG (reference sequence). The CDR3 totals 13 residues. Between the trimmed V and J ends, which lost 0 bases and 4 bases, there was a span of 9 bases. The chain links TRBV30 to TRBJ1-1; D unresolved. The clonotype originates from a woman in her sixties in good health and CMV-seropositive. Source material: PBMCs. The CDR3 region is CAWSVEGGTEAFF. The CDR3 DNA sequence: TGTGCCTGGAGTGTAGAGGGAGGCACTGAAGCTTTCTTT.